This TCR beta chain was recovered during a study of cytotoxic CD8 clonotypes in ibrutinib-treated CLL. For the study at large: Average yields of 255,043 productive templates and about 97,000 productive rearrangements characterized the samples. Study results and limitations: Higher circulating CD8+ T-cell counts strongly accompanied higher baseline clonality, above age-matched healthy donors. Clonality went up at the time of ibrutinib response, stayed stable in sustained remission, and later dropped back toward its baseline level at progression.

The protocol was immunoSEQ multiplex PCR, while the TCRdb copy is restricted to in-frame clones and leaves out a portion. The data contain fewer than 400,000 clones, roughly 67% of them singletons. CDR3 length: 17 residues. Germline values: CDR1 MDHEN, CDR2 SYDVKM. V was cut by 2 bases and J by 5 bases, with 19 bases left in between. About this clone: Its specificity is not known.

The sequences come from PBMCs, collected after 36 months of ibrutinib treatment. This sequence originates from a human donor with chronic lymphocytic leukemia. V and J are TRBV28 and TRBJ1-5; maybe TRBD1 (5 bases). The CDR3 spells CASSLNGAGWSDQPQHF. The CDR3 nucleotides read TGTGCCAGCAGTTTAAATGGGGCAGGATGGTCGGATCAGCCCCAGCATTTT.